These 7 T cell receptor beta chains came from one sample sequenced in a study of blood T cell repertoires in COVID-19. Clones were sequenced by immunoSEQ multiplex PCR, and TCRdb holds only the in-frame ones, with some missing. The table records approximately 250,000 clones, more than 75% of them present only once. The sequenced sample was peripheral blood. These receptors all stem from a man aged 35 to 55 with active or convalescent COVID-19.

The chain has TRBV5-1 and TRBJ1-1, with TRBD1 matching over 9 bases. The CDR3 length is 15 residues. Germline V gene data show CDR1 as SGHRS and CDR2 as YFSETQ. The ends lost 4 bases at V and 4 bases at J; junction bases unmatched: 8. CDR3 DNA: TGCGCCAGCAGCCAAGGGACAGGGTGGCGCACTGAAGCTTTCTTT. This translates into CASSQGTGWRTEAFF.

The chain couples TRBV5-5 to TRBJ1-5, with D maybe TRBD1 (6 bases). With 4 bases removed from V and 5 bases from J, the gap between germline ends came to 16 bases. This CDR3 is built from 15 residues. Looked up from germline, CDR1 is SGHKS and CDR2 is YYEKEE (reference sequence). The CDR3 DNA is TGTGCCAGCAGCCAGACAGGAGCGGAACATCAGCCCCAGCATTTT. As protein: CASSQTGAEHQPQHF.

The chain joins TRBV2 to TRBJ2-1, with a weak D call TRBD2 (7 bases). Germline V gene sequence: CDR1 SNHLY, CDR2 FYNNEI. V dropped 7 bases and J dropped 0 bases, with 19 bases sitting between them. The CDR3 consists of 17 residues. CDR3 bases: TGTGCCAGCACCAAGAGGGGGGGTGGTAGCTCCTACAATGAGCAGTTCTTC. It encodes CASTKRGGGSSYNEQFF.

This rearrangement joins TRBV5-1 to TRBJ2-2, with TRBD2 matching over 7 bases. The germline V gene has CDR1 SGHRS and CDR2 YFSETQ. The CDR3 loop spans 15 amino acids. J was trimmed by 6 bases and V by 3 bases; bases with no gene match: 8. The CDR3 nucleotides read TGCGCCAGCAGCTCCGGGAGGATCCCCCCCGGGGAGCTGTTTTTT. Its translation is CASSSGRIPPGELFF.

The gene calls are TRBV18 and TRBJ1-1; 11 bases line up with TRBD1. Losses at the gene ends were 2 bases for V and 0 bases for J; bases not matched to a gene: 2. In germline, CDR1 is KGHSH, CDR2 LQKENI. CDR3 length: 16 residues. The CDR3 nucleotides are TGTGCCAGCTCACCAGGGACAGGGGGGGTGAACACTGAAGCTTTCTTT. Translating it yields CASSPGTGGVNTEAFF.

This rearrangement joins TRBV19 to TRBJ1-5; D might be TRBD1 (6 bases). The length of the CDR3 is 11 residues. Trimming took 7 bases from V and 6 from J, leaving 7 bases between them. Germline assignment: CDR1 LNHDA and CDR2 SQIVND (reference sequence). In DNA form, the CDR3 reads TGTGCCAGTAAAGGGGGTCAGCCCCAGCATTTT. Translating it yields CASKGGQPQHF.

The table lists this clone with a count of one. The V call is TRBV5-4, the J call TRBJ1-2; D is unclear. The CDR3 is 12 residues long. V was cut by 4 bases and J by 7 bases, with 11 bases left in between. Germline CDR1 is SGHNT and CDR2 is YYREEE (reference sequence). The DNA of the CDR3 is TGTGCCAGCAGCCCCGTCCGGGGTGGCTACACCTTC. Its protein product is CASSPVRGGYTF.